The following is a T cell receptor (beta chain) sequence with its context. Its antigen remains unidentified. The data derive from a study of monozygotic twins with inflammatory bowel disease. The CDR3 has 15 residues. Germline values: CDR1 SGDLS, CDR2 YYNGEE. Overall study findings and caveats: Healthy twins showed more clonotype sharing with others than IBD patients, especially patients with disease activity.

TCRdb reworked the 5' RACE reads into one entry per CDR3 protein, no DNA. The table gives 400,000 to 500,000 distinct CDR3 sequences; the top ten clones make up roughly 2.5% of it. The sequence came from a human donor with ulcerative colitis or Crohn's disease, or a healthy co-twin of an affected twin (not recorded which). This chain uses TRBV9 with TRBJ2-3; TCRdb gives TRBD2 as the D gene, but with no DNA this cannot be confirmed. The source material was blood. CDR3 region: CASSVLPMDPDTQYF.